The rows below give T cell receptor beta chains drawn from one sample of a study of T cell repertoires in cytomegalovirus infection. TCRdb re-called the reads through MiXCR, storing one row per CDR3 protein. In the table there are hundreds of thousands of distinct CDR3 sequences, roughly 24% of which are singletons. Sequences were obtained from CD8+ T cells from PBMCs. Receptors originate from a human donor in good health (CMV status not recorded). Some clones in this sample may be carry-over from other donors' samples. Each CDR3 is given with its conserved first and last residue. A D gene is named only where the DNA matches it firmly. Expanded clones get a size class; other rows say once, few or many, or leave the size out.

>few|TRBV7-6|NA|TRBJ1-1
TGTGCCAGCGGTTCCGTGACTGAAGCTTTCTTT
CASGSVTEAFF
>NA|TRBV6-5|NA|TRBJ2-2
TGTGCCAGCAGTTACGGACAGTACACCGGGGAGCTGTTTTTT
CASSYGQYTGELFF
>few|TRBV10-3|TRBD1|TRBJ2-3
TGTGCCACCGACGGTGGGACAGGCACAGATACGCAGTATTTT
CATDGGTGTDTQYF
>NA|TRBV6-2/TRBV6-3|NA|TRBJ1-1
TGTGCCAGCAGTTACTGGGGGGGTTCTGAAGCTTTCTTT
CASSYWGGSEAFF
>NA|TRBV20-1|TRBD1|TRBJ1-1
TGCAGTGCAACGGACAGGACGCTCGAAGCTTTCTTT
CSATDRTLEAFF
>few|TRBV24-1|NA|TRBJ2-1
TGTGCCACCGGGTCGGGGCCTGAGCAGTTCTTC
CATGSGPEQFF
>many|TRBV6-2/TRBV6-3|TRBD2|TRBJ2-3
TGTGCCAGCACTGTGACTAGCAGCACAGATACGCAGTATTTT
CASTVTSSTDTQYF
>few|TRBV15|TRBD1|TRBJ2-2
TGTGCCACCGGGACAGAGAACACCGGGGAGCTGTTTTTT
CATGTENTGELFF
>NA|TRBV13|TRBD1|TRBJ1-4
TGTGCCAGCAGCGCAGGGGGCGTTGAAAAACTGTTTTTT
CASSAGGVEKLFF
>many|TRBV5-4|TRBD1|TRBJ1-1
TGTGCCAGCAGCCCTGAGGACAGGAAGGGCACTGAAGCTTTCTTT
CASSPEDRKGTEAFF
>NA|TRBV28|TRBD1|TRBJ1-6
TGTGCCAGCAGTCTCCTAACAGGGGGGGATTCACCCCTCCACTTT
CASSLLTGGDSPLHF
>many|TRBV12-3/TRBV12-4|NA|TRBJ2-5
TGTGCCAGCAGTTTCGAAGGCCTCGGAGGAGAGACCCAGTACTTC
CASSFEGLGGETQYF
>many|TRBV28|NA|TRBJ1-2
TGTGCCAGCAAACATCCCCAGGGCCACTATGGCTACACCTTC
CASKHPQGHYGYTF
>many|TRBV28|NA|TRBJ1-5
TGTGCCACAAGGGACGGCAATCAGCCCCAGCATTTT
CATRDGNQPQHF
>many|TRBV28|TRBD1|TRBJ2-3
TGTGCCAGCAGTTTGGAACAGGGGGTAGATACGCAGTATTTT
CASSLEQGVDTQYF